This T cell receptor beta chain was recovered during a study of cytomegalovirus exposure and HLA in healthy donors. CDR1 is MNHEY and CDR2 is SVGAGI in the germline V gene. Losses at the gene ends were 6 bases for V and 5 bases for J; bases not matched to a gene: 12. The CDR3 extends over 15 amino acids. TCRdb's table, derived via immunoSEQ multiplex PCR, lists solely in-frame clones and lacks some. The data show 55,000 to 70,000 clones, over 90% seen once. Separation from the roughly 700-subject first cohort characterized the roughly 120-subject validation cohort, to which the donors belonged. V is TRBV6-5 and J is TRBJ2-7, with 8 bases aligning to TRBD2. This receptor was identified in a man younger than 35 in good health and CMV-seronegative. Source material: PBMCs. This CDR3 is CASSLWEAGVDEQYF. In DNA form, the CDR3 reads TGTGCCAGCAGCCTTTGGGAAGCGGGAGTCGACGAGCAGTACTTC.